This T cell receptor (beta chain) derives from a study of cytomegalovirus exposure and HLA in healthy donors. Germline loops: CDR1 SGHAT, CDR2 FQNNGV. The CDR3 sequence is 13 residues long. The V gene lost 4 bases and the J gene lost 2 bases, with 8 bases spanning the gap. Clones were sequenced by immunoSEQ multiplex PCR, and TCRdb holds only the in-frame ones, with some missing. The sample holds roughly 120,000 clones, 80% to 90% seen once. The material sequenced was PBMCs. The J gene is TRBJ1-1, the V gene TRBV11-2; no clear D gene. This TCR was recovered from a man younger than 30 in good health and CMV-seropositive. CDR3 loop: CASSYEGNTEAFF. The CDR3 DNA reads TGTGCCAGCAGCTACGAGGGCAACACTGAAGCTTTCTTT. The full variable domain, rest sourced from reference TRBV11-2 and TRBJ1-1, is EAGVAQSPRYKIIEKRQSVAFWCNPISGHATLYWYQQILGQGPKLLIQFQNNGVVDDSQLPKDRFSAERLKGVDSTLKIQPAKLEDSAVYLCASSYEGNTEAFFGQGTRLTVV.